This T cell receptor beta chain was recorded in a study of patients and donors after allogeneic stem cell transplantation. This clonotype was observed a single time. J was trimmed by 2 bases and V by 5 bases; bases with no gene match: 3. The length of the CDR3 is 14 residues. CDR1 and CDR2 (germline): MNHNS, SASEGT. TCRdb re-derived calls from the RT-PCR reads in MiXCR, one entry per CDR3 protein. Of about 960,000 distinct CDR3 sequences in the sample, roughly 17% were seen once. The source is a human donor who was either an allogeneic HSCT recipient or a stem cell or donor lymphocyte infusion donor (not recorded which). It is not recorded whose cells these are; they may come from a transplant donor. This chain uses TRBV6-1 with TRBJ2-3; TRBD1 matches 8 bases. Sequenced material: blood, either unsorted or a sorted T cell fraction (not recorded which). The CDR3 DNA reads as TGTGCCAGCAGTCGGGACAGGCCCACAGATACGCAGTATTTT. Translating it yields CASSRDRPTDTQYF.